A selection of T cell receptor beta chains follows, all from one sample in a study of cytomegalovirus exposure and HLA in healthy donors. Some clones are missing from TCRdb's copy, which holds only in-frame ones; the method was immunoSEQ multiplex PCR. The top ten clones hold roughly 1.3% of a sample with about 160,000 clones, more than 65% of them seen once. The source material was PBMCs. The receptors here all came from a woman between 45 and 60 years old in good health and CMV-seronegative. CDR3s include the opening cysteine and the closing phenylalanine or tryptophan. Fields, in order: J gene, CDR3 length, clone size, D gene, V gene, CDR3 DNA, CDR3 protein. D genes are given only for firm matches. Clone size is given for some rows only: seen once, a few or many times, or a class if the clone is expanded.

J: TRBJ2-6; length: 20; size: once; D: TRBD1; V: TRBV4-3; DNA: TGCGCCAGCAGCCAACCTCCTACCGGGACAGGGGGGCCTGGGGCCAACGTCCTGACTTTC; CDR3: CASSQPPTGTGGPGANVLTF
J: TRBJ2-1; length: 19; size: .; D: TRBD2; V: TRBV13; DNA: TGTGCCAGCAGCCCTCTCTTAGCGGGAGGGCATCTCTCCTACAATGAGCAGTTCTTC; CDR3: CASSPLLAGGHLSYNEQFF
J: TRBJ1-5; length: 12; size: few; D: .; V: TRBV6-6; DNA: TGTGCCAGCAGTTACACAAATCAGCCCCAGCATTTT; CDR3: CASSYTNQPQHF
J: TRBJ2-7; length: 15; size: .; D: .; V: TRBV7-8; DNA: TGTGCCAGCAGCTGGAAAAGGGACTTTACCTACGAGCAGTACTTC; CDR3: CASSWKRDFTYEQYF
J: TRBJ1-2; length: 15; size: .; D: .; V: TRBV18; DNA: TGTGCCAGCTCACCTTCGTTGAGTGGTGACTATGGCTACACCTTC; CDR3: CASSPSLSGDYGYTF
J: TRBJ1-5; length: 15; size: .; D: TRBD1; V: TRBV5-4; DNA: TGTGCCAGCAGCTTGTATGGACAGGGCAATCAGCCCCAGCATTTT; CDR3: CASSLYGQGNQPQHF
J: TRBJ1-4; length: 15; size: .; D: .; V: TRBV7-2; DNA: TGTGCCAGCAGCCGCCGACCACTACTTAATGAAAAACTGTTTTTT; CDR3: CASSRRPLLNEKLFF
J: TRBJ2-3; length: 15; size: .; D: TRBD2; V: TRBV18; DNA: TGTGCCAGCTCACCCTTAGCGGGAGTGGCAGATACGCAGTATTTT; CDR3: CASSPLAGVADTQYF
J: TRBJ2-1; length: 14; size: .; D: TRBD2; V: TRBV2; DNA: TGTGCCAGGGGGGGTCTAGCGGGGCTCAATGAGCAGTTCTTC; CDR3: CARGGLAGLNEQFF
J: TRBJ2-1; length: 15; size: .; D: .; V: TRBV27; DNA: TGTGCCAGCAGTCGAGTCCCGAGCTCCTACAATGAGCAGTTCTTC; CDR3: CASSRVPSSYNEQFF
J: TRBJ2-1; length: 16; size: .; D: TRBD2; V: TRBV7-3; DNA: TGTGCCAGCAGCTCCAGCGGGAGGACAACCTACAATGAGCAGTTCTTC; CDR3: CASSSSGRTTYNEQFF
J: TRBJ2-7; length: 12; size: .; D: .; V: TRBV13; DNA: TGTGCCAGCCCAACCGGCTCCTACGAGCAGTACTTC; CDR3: CASPTGSYEQYF
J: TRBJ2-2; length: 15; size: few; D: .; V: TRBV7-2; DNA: TGTGCCAGCAGCCCCTCAGGGGCTGATGGCGGGGAGCTGTTTTTT; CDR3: CASSPSGADGGELFF
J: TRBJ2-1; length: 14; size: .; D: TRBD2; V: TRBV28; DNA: TGTGCCAGCAGTCTAGCGGGGGACTACAATGAGCAGTTCTTC; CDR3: CASSLAGDYNEQFF
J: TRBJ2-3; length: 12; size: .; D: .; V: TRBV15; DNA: TGTGCCACCAGCAGAAGCGGAGATACGCAGTATTTT; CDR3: CATSRSGDTQYF
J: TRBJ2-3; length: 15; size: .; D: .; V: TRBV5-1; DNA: TGCGCCAGCAGCTTGGCCCCAACTAGCACAGATACGCAGTATTTT; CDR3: CASSLAPTSTDTQYF
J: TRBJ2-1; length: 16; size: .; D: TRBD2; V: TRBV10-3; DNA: TGTGCCATCAGTGAGTCACTAGCGGGAGGACAGCATGAGCAGTTCTTC; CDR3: CAISESLAGGQHEQFF
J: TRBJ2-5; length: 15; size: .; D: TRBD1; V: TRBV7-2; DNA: TGTGCCAGCAGCTTATCCAGGGGGCAGCCGGAGACCCAGTACTTC; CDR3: CASSLSRGQPETQYF
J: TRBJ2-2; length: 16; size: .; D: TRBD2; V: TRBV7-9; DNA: TGTGCCAGCAGCTTAGATCGGGGGGCGAACACCGGGGAGCTGTTTTTT; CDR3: CASSLDRGANTGELFF
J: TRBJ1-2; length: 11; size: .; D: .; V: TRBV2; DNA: TGTGCCAGCAGTGAACAGCGCGGCTACACCTTC; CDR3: CASSEQRGYTF
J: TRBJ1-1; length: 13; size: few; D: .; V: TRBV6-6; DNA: TGTGCCAGCATTAGGGGGAAGAACACTGAAGCTTTCTTT; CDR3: CASIRGKNTEAFF
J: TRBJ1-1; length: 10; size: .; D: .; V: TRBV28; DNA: TGTGCCAGCGGGCCGGGGGAAGCTTTCTTT; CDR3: CASGPGEAFF
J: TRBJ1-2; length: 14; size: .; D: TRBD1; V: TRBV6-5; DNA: TGTGCCAGCAGTTACCTGACAGGGAACTATGGCTACACCTTC; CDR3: CASSYLTGNYGYTF
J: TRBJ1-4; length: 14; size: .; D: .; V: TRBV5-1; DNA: TGCGCCAGCAGCCCCGGGGGGGGATATGAAAAACTGTTTTTT; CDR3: CASSPGGGYEKLFF
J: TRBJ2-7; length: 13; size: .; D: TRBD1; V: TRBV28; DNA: TGTGCCATCACAGGGGGCCTCTCCTACGAGCAGTACTTC; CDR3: CAITGGLSYEQYF
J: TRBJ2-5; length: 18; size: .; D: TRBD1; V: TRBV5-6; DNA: TGTGCCAGCAGCACGGAGGGGTGGGCAGGGGGCGTCCAGGAGACCCAGTACTTC; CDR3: CASSTEGWAGGVQETQYF
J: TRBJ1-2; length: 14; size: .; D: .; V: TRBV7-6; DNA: TGTGCCAGCAGCCCGGTCGGGAAGTTCTATGGCTACACCTTC; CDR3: CASSPVGKFYGYTF
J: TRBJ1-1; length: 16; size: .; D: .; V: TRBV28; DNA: TGTGCCAGCAGTTTATTGTCAGCAGACATGAACACTGAAGCTTTCTTT; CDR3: CASSLLSADMNTEAFF
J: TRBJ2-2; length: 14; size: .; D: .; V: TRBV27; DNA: TGTGCCAGCAGTTTAGAGGCCGGTTTAGTGGAGCTGTTTTTT; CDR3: CASSLEAGLVELFF
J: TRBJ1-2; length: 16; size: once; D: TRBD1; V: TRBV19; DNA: TGTGCCAGTACGCGTGCCGCGGGACAGGGGGACTATGGCTACACCTTC; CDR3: CASTRAAGQGDYGYTF
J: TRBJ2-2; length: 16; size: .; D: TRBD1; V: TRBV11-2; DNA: TGTGCCAGCAGCCCGCGAACAGGGGCTCTGGCCGGGGAGCTGTTTTTT; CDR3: CASSPRTGALAGELFF
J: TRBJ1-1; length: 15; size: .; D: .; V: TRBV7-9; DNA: TGTGCCAGCAGCTTAGCGACCGCCGAGGACACTGAAGCTTTCTTT; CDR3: CASSLATAEDTEAFF
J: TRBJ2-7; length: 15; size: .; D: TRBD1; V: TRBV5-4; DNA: TGTGCCAGCAGCTTTTCCACAGGGGGCCCCAACGAGCAGTACTTC; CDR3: CASSFSTGGPNEQYF
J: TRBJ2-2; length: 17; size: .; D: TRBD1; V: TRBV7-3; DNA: TGTGCCAGCAGCCCTATAGGGGACAGGGCGAACACCGGGGAGCTGTTTTTT; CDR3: CASSPIGDRANTGELFF
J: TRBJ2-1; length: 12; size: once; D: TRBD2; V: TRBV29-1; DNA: TGCAGCGGCCGGGAGGCCATGGATGAGCAGTTCTTC; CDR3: CSGREAMDEQFF
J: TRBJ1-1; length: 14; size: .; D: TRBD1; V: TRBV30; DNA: TGTGCCTGGAAACCAGGGGGACGGAACACTGAAGCTTTCTTT; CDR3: CAWKPGGRNTEAFF
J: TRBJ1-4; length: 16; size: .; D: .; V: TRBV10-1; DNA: TGCGCCAGCAGTGAAGCGGCGCCGGCAACTAATGAAAAACTGTTTTTT; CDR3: CASSEAAPATNEKLFF
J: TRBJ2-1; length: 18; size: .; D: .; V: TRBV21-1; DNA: TGTGCCAGCAGCAAAATTGGGGGATGGGGGGACTCCTACAATGAGCAGTTCTTC; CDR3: CASSKIGGWGDSYNEQFF
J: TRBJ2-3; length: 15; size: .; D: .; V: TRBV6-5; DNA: TGTGCCAGCCACGCGGGGCGGATGGTTACAGATACGCAGTATTTT; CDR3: CASHAGRMVTDTQYF
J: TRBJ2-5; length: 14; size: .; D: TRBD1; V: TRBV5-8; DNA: TGTGCCAGCAGAGTTCCGGGACAGTTGGGGACCCAGTACTTC; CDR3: CASRVPGQLGTQYF
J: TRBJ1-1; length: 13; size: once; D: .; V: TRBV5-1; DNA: TGCGCCAGCAGCTTGGACAGTTTCTCTGAAGCTTTCTTT; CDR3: CASSLDSFSEAFF
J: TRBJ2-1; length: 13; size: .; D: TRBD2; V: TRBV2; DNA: TGTGCCAGCAGTGAAGGTTGGGGGGGGGTCTTGTTCTTC; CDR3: CASSEGWGGVLFF
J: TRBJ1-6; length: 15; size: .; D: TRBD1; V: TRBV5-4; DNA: TGTGCCAGCAGCCCCGGACAGGACTATAATTCACCCCTCCACTTT; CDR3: CASSPGQDYNSPLHF
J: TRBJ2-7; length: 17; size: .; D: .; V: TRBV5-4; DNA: TGTGCCAGCAGCCTGCCGCCGACAGGGTCGGGGGCCTACGAGCAGTACTTC; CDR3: CASSLPPTGSGAYEQYF
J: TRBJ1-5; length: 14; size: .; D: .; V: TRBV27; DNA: TGTGCCAGCATAGTTTACTGGGGGGGTCAGCCCCAGCATTTT; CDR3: CASIVYWGGQPQHF
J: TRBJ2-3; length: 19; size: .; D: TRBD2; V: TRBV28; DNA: TGTGCCAGCAGTTTTACCGGGGGGAGGCCCTGGGCTAGCACAGATACGCAGTATTTT; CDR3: CASSFTGGRPWASTDTQYF
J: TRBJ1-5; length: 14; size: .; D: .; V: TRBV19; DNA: TGTGCCAGTAGTATAATCAGGGGCAATCAGCCCCAGCATTTT; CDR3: CASSIIRGNQPQHF